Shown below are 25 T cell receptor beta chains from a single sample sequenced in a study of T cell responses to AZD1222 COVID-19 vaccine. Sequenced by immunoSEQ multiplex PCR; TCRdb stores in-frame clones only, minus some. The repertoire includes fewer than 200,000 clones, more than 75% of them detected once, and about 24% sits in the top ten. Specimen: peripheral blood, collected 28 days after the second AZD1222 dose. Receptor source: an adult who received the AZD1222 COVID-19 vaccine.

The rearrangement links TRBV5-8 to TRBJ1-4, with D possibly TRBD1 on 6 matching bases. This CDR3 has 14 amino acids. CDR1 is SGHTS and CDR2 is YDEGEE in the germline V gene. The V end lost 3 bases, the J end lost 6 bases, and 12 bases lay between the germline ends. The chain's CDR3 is CASSSGTLYEKLFF. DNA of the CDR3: TGTGCCAGCAGCTCCGGGACACTTTATGAAAAACTGTTTTTT.

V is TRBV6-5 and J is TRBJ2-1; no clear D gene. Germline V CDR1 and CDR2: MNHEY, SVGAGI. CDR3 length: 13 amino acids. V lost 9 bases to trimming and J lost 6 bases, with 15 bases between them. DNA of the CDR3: TGTGCCAGTGTCCGGGCCATCGGCAATGAGCAGTTCTTC. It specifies CASVRAIGNEQFF.

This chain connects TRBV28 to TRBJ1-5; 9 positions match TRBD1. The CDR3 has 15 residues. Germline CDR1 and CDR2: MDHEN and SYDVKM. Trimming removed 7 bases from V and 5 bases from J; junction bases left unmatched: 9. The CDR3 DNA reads TGTGCCAGCAATCCACAGGGGGCCCTGCATCAGCCCCAGCATTTT. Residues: CASNPQGALHQPQHF. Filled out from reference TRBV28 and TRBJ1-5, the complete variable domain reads DVKVTQSSRYLVKRTGEKVFLECVQDMDHENMFWYRQDPGLGLRLIYFSYDVKMKEKGDIPEGYSVSREKKERFSLILESASTNQTSMYLCASNPQGALHQPQHFGDGTRLSIL.

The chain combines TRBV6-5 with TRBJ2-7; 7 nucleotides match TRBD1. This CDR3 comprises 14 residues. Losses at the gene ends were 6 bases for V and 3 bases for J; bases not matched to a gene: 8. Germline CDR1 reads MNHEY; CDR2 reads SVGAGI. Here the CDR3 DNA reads TGTGCCAGCAGACGAGACAGGGCGGTCTACGAGCAGTACTTC. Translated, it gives CASRRDRAVYEQYF.

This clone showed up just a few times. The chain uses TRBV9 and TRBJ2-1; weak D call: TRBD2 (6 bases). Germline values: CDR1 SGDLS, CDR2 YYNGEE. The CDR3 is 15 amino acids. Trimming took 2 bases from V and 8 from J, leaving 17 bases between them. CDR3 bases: TGTGCCAGCAGCGTGAGGTCGGGAGCCAACGATGAGCAGTTCTTC. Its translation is CASSVRSGANDEQFF.

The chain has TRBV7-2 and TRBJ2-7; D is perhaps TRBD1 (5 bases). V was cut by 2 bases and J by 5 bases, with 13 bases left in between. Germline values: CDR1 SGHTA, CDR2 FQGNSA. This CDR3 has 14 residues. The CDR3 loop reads CASSLSQGFNEQYF. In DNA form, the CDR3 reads TGTGCCAGCAGCTTAAGTCAGGGATTCAACGAGCAGTACTTC.

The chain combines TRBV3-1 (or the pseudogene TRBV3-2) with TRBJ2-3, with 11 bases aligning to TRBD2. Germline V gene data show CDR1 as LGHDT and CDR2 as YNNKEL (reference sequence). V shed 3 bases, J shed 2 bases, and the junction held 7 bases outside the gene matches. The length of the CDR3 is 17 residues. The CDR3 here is CASSHGPGLAVTDTQYF. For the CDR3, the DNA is TGTGCCAGCAGCCATGGACCGGGACTAGCGGTCACAGATACGCAGTATTTT.

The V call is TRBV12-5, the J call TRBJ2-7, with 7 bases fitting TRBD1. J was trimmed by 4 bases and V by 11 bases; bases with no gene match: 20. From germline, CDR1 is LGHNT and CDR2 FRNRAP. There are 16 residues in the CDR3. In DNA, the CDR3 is TGTGCTGAGCAGGACAGGCCCCTTCCCCGACAATACGAGCAGTACTTC. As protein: CAEQDRPLPRQYEQYF.

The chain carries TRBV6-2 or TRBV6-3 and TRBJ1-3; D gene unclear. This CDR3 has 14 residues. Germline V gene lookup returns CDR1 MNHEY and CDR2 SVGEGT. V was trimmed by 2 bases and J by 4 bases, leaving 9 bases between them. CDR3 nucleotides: TGTGCCAGCAGTTACCAGGCATACGGAAACACCATATATTTT. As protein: CASSYQAYGNTIYF.

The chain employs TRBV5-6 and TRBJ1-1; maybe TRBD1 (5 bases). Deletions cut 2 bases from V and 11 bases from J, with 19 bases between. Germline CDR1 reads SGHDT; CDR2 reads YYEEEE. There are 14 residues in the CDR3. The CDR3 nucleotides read TGTGCCAGCAGCTTCGAGCTAAGCTCGCGGGGCGCTTTCTTT. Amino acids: CASSFELSSRGAFF.

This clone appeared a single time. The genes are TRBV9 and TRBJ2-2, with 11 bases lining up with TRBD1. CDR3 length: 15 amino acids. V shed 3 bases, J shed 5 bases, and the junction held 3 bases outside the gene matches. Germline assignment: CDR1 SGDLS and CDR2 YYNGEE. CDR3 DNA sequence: TGTGCCAGCAGCGCCCGGGACAGGGGGACCGGGGAGCTGTTTTTT. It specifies CASSARDRGTGELFF.

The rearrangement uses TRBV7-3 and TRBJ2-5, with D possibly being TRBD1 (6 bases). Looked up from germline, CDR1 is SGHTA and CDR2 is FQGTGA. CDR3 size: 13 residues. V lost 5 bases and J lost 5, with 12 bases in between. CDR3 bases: TGTGCCAGCAGCCCCGACAGGAGGGAGACCCAGTACTTC. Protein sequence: CASSPDRRETQYF.

For the CDR3, the DNA is TGTGCCAGCAGTTTCCCCGGGCCCGGGGAGCTGTTTTTT. Amino acids: CASSFPGPGELFF. The rearrangement links TRBV12-3 or TRBV12-4 to TRBJ2-2; D remains ambiguous. V dropped 3 bases and J dropped 6 bases, with 8 bases sitting between them. This CDR3 contains 13 residues.

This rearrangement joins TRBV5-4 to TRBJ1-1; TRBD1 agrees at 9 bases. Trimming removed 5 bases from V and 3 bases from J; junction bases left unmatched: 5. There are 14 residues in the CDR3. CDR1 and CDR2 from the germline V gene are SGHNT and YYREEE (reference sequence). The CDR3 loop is CASRGTGRHTEAFF. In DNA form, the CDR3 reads TGTGCCAGCAGGGGGACAGGGCGGCACACTGAAGCTTTCTTT.

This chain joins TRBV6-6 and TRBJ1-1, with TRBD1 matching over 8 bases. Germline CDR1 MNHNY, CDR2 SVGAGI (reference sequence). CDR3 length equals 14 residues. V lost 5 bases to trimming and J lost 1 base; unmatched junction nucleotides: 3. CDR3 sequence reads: CASSMTGANTEAFF. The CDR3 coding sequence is TGTGCCAGCAGTATGACAGGGGCGAACACTGAAGCTTTCTTT.

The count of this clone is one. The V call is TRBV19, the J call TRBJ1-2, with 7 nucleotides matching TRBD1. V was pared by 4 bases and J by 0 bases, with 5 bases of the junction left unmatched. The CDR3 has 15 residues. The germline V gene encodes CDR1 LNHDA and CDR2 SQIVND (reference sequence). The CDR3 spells CASSTSGQTNYGYTF. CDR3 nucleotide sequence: TGTGCCAGTAGTACTTCGGGACAGACTAACTATGGCTACACCTTC.

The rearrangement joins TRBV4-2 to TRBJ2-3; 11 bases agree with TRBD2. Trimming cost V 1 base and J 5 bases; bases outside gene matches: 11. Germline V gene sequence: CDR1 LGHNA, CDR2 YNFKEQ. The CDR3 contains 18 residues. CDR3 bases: TGTGCCAGCAGCCAAGGGGGTCGGGGACTAGCGGTTCTAGATACGCAGTATTTT. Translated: CASSQGGRGLAVLDTQYF.

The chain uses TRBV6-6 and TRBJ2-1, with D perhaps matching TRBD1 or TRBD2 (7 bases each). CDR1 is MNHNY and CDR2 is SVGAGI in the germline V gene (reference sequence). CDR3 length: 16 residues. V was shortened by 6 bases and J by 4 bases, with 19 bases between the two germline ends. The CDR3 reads CASRRTGEGAYNEQFF. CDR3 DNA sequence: TGTGCCAGCAGGAGAACAGGGGAGGGGGCTTACAATGAGCAGTTCTTC.

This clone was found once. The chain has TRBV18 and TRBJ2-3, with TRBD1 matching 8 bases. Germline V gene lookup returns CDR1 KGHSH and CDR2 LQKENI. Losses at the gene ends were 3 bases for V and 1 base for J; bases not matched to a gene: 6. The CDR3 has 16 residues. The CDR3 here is CASSPYGTGGTDTQYF. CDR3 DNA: TGTGCCAGCTCACCTTACGGGACAGGCGGCACAGATACGCAGTATTTT.

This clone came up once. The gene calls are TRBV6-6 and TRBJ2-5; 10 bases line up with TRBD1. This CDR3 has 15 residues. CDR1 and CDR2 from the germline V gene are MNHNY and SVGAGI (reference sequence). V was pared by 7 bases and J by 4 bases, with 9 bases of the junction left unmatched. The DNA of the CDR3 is TGTGCCAGCATCTCAAGGGACAGGGGATCAGAGACCCAGTACTTC. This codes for CASISRDRGSETQYF.

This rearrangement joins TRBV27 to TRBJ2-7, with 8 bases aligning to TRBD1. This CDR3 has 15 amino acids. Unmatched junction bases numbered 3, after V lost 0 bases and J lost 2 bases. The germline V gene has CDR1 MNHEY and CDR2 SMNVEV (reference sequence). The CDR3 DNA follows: TGTGCCAGCAGTTTATCGCCACAGGGGGCCTACGAGCAGTACTTC. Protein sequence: CASSLSPQGAYEQYF.

CDR3 sequence (DNA): TGTGCCAGCAGTTCCCCCGGGACTAGCGGGACCTACAATGAGCAGTTCTTC. It codes for CASSSPGTSGTYNEQFF. The chain links TRBV27 to TRBJ2-1; TRBD2 matches 13 bases. Germline trimming cut 4 bases from V and 2 bases from J; bases unmatched to any gene: 5. Germline values: CDR1 MNHEY, CDR2 SMNVEV (reference sequence). CDR3 size: 17 residues.

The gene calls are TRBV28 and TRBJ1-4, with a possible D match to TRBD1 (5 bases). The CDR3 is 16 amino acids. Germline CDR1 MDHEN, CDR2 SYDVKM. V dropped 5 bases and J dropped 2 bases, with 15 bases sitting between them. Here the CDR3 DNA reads TGTGCCAGCAGTCCCCTAGGGACCGCTACTAATGAAAAACTGTTTTTT. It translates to CASSPLGTATNEKLFF.

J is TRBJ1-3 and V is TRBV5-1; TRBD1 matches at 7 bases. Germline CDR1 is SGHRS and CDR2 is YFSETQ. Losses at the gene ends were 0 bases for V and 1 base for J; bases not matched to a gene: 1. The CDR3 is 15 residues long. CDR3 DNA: TGCGCCAGCAGCTTGGGGGGACAGTCTGGAAACACCATATATTTT. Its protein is CASSLGGQSGNTIYF.

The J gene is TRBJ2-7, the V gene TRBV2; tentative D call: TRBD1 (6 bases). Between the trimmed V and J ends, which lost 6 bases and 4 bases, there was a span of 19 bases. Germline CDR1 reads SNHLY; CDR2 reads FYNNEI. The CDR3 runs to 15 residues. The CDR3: CASRKDRSTTYEQYF. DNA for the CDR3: TGTGCCAGCAGGAAAGACAGGTCAACGACTTACGAGCAGTACTTC.